What follows are 8 T cell receptor beta chains derived from one specimen sequenced in a study of blood T cells in healthy people across ages (dated by TCRdb to about 2015). To prepare the library, 5' RACE was applied. TCRdb shows the sequencer as Illumina HiSeq 2500. A second 7 to 11 cycle PCR used a sample-barcoded 5' primer and a J-beta primer mix. TCRdb applied fastp at Q25 and MiXCR to the public reads, then kept only in-frame beta chains. For every CDR3 protein sequence, its rows merge into one entry that carries the most common genes and DNA. The sample data list around 800,000 distinct CDR3 sequences, and around 50% of these were observed just once. Together, the top ten hold 15% to 20% of the sample. The sample consisted of blood. Every receptor here comes from a man older than 75 in good health.

The chain links TRBV29-1 to TRBJ1-2, with D possibly TRBD1 on 6 matching bases. The CDR3 is 13 amino acids. V gave up 7 bases and J gave up 7 bases, with 19 bases separating them. Germline V lookup: CDR1 SQVTM, CDR2 ANQGSEA. The DNA of the CDR3 is TGCAGCGCCCGAGAATCGGGGGGCCTTGGCTACACCTTC. Residues: CSARESGGLGYTF.

On this clonotype itself: A much larger clone lies one base from this, so it may be a read error. The chain combines TRBV7-9 with TRBJ2-7, with D possibly being TRBD1 (6 bases). CDR1 is SEHNR, CDR2 FQNEAQ, per germline (reference sequence). The CDR3 covers 15 residues. The CDR3 here is CASSPQGLSSCEQYF. CDR3 coding DNA: TGTGCCAGCAGCCCACAGGGTCTAAGCTCCTGCGAGCAGTACTTC.

This clonotype was counted a few times. The chain has TRBV24-1 and TRBJ2-1; 9 nucleotides agree with TRBD2. Per germline, CDR1 KGHDR and CDR2 SFDVKD. V was pared by 6 bases and J by 7 bases, with 6 bases of the junction left unmatched. The CDR3 covers 14 residues. Written as DNA, the CDR3 is TGTGCCACCAGTCAGCCTAGCGGGACGAATGAGCAGTTCTTC. Translation gives CATSQPSGTNEQFF.

The chain carries TRBV5-1 and TRBJ1-2; no definite D call. Germline loops: CDR1 SGHRS, CDR2 YFSETQ. V shed 0 bases and J shed 2 bases, with 11 bases lying between them. The CDR3 contains 15 residues. In DNA form, the CDR3 reads TGCGCCAGCAGCTTGGCGGTACAGTCCAACTATGGCTACACCTTC. Translation gives CASSLAVQSNYGYTF. Drawing the rest from reference TRBV5-1 and TRBJ1-2, the complete variable domain is KAGVTQTPRYLIKTRGQQVTLSCSPISGHRSVSWYQQTPGQGLQFLFEYFSETQRNKGNFPGRFSGRQFSNSRSEMNVSTLELGDSALYLCASSLAVQSNYGYTFGSGTRLTVV.

V and J are TRBV3-1 and TRBJ2-4, with a tentative D call TRBD1 (6 bases). The CDR3 loop spans 17 amino acids. Germline V gene sequence: CDR1 LGHDT, CDR2 YNNKEL (reference sequence). The V end lost 4 bases, the J end lost 1 base, and 17 bases lay between the germline ends. The CDR3 here is CASSPMDSPAAKNIQYF. The CDR3 DNA reads TGTGCCAGCAGCCCAATGGACAGCCCGGCTGCCAAAAACATTCAGTACTTC.

The chain is built from TRBV5-1 and TRBJ2-1; a possible D gene is TRBD2 (6 bases). The DNA matches TRBJ2-7 better at its end, which makes the J call doubtful. The CDR3 runs 16 residues. Germline loops: CDR1 SGHRS, CDR2 YFSETQ. The CDR3 coding sequence is TGCGCCAGCAGCTTGGATGTGGCGGGGCAACCTAATGAGCAGTACTTC. Protein: CASSLDVAGQPNEQYF.

This clonotype was seen a handful of times. This sequence joins TRBV20-1 and TRBJ2-3; D is unresolved. The CDR3 is made up of 13 amino acids. Germline V gene data show CDR1 as DFQATT and CDR2 as SNEGSKA (reference sequence). V lost 2 bases and J 6 bases, leaving 12 bases between the germline ends. CDR3 sequence reads: CSARSLPRDTQYF. The CDR3 nucleotides read TGCAGTGCTAGATCGCTGCCTCGGGATACGCAGTATTTT.

The chain carries TRBV20-1 and TRBJ1-2, with D perhaps TRBD1 (6 bases). The CDR3 is 13 amino acids. The V and J ends lost 0 bases and 5 bases respectively, with 10 bases between them. Germline assignment: CDR1 DFQATT and CDR2 SNEGSKA (reference sequence). In nucleotides, the CDR3 is TGCAGTGCTAGAGAGGCTCAGGGGTATGGCTACACCTTC. Protein: CSAREAQGYGYTF.